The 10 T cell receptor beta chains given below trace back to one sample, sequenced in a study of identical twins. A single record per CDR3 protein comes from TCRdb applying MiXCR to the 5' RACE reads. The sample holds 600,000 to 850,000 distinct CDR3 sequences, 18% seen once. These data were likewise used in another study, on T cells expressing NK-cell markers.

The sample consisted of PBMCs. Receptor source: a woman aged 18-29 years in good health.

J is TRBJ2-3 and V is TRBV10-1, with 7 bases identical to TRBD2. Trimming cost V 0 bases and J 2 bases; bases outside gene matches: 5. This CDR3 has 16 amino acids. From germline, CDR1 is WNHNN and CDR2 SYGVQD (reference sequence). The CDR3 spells CASSESASGNTDTQYF. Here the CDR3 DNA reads TGCGCCAGCAGTGAGTCGGCTAGCGGAAACACAGATACGCAGTATTTT.

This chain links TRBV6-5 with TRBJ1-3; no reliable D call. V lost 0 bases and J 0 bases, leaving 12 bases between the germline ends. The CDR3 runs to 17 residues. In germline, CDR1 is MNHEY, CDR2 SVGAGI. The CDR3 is CASSYSARIHSGNTIYF. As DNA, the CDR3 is TGTGCCAGCAGTTACTCTGCGAGGATACACTCTGGAAACACCATATATTTT.

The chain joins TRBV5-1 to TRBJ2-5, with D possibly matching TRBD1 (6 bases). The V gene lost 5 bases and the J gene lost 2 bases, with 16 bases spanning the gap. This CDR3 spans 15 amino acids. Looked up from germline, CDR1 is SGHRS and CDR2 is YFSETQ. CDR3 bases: TGCGCCAGCAGGACGAGCCGGGACAAGCAAGAGACCCAGTACTTC. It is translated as CASRTSRDKQETQYF.

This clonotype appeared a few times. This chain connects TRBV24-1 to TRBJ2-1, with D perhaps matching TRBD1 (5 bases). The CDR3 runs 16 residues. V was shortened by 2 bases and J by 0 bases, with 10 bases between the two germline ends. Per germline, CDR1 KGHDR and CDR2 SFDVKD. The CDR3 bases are TGTGCCACCAGTGATTCTTGGACAAGCTCCTACAATGAGCAGTTCTTC. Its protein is CATSDSWTSSYNEQFF.

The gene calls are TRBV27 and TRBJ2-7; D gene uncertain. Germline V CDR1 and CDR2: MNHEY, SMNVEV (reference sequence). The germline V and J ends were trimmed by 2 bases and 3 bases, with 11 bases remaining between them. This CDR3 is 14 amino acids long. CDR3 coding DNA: TGTGCCAGCAGTTTAAAGTGGGATATCTACGAGCAGTACTTC. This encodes CASSLKWDIYEQYF.

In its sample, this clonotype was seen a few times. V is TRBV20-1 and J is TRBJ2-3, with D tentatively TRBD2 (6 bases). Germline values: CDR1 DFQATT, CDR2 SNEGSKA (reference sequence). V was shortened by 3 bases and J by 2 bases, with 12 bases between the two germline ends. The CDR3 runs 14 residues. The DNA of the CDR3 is TGCAGTGCTAGTGGTTGGGACTTCACAGATACGCAGTATTTT. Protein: CSASGWDFTDTQYF.

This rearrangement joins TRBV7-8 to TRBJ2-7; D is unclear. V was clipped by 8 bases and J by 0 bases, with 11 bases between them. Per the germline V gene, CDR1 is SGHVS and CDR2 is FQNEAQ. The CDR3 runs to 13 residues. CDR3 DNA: TGTGCCAGCGGGGTTGGCGGCTCCTACGAGCAGTACTTC. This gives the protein CASGVGGSYEQYF.

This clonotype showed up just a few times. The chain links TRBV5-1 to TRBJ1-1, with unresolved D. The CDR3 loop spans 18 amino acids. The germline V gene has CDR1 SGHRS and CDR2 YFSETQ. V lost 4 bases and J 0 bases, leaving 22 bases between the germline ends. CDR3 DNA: TGCGCCAGCAGCGCCGGAGGGATGCGTCGAAGCATGAACACTGAAGCTTTCTTT. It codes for CASSAGGMRRSMNTEAFF.

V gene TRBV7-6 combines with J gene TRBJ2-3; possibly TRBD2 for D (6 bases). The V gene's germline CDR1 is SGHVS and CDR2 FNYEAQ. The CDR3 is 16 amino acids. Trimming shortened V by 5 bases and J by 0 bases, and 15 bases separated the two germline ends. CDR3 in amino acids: CASSPDRSGSTDTQYF. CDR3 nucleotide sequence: TGTGCCAGCAGCCCCGACCGAAGCGGGAGCACAGATACGCAGTATTTT.

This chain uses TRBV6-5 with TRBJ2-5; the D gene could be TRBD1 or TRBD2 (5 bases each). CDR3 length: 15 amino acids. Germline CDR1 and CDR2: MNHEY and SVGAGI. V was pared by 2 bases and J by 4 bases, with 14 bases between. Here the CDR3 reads CASSYGGFVGETQYF. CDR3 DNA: TGTGCCAGCAGTTACGGGGGTTTTGTGGGAGAGACCCAGTACTTC.